The 29 T cell receptor beta chains below all came from one sample that was sequenced in a study of blood T cell repertoires in COVID-19. The method was immunoSEQ multiplex PCR; TCRdb's version includes in-frame clones alone and lacks a portion of them. The sample includes 85,000 to 130,000 clones, roughly nine tenths of them seen just once. Sequenced material: peripheral blood. The origin of the receptors is a human donor in a cohort sampled during active COVID-19.

The chain combines TRBV7-2 with TRBJ2-3; D not resolved. V dropped 1 base and J dropped 9 bases, with 20 bases sitting between them. CDR1 is SGHTA, CDR2 FQGNSA, per germline. The length of the CDR3 is 16 residues. CDR3 sequence: CASSLGVSPAELTQYF. In DNA form, the CDR3 reads TGTGCCAGCAGCTTAGGGGTTAGCCCCGCTGAGTTGACGCAGTATTTT.

The V gene is TRBV28, the J gene TRBJ2-1; D remains ambiguous. This CDR3 comprises 14 residues. Germline V gene sequence: CDR1 MDHEN, CDR2 SYDVKM. The V and J ends lost 8 bases and 0 bases respectively, with 11 bases between them. The CDR3 DNA reads TGTGCCAGCGTCCGGTCACCCTCCTACAATGAGCAGTTCTTC. This translates into CASVRSPSYNEQFF.

The J gene is TRBJ1-6, the V gene TRBV15; D ambiguous. V dropped 5 bases and J dropped 8 bases, with 7 bases sitting between them. The CDR3 extends over 12 amino acids. Germline CDR1 is LNHNV and CDR2 is YYDKDF (reference sequence). CDR3 residues: CATSSVDSPLHF. CDR3 in DNA: TGTGCCACCAGCTCCGTAGATTCACCCCTCCACTTT.

The chain combines TRBV25-1 with TRBJ1-2; D is possibly TRBD1 (5 bases). V was cut by 2 bases and J by 4 bases, with 14 bases left in between. CDR1 and CDR2 (germline): MGHDK, SYGVNS. The CDR3 runs 15 residues. CDR3 nucleotides: TGTGCCAGCAGTGAAGCGACAGACGTTTTCTATGGCTACACCTTC. Amino acids: CASSEATDVFYGYTF.

The genes are TRBV7-9 and TRBJ1-1; D is possibly TRBD1 (6 bases). The ends were cut back, 5 bases at V and 2 bases at J, with 9 bases in the middle. CDR3 length: 13 amino acids. The germline gives CDR1 SEHNR, CDR2 FQNEAQ (reference sequence). The CDR3 loop reads CASSPDSNTEAFF. The CDR3 DNA reads as TGTGCCAGCAGCCCGGACAGCAACACTGAAGCTTTCTTT.

This clone has only a few counts. The V and J genes are TRBV28 and TRBJ1-2, with D maybe TRBD1 (6 bases). Trimming stripped 2 bases from V and 4 bases from J, with 14 bases between. CDR1 and CDR2 (germline): MDHEN, SYDVKM. This CDR3 is built from 15 residues. This chain's CDR3 is CASSLGDTVSYGYTF. The CDR3 DNA reads as TGTGCCAGCAGTTTAGGGGACACTGTATCCTATGGCTACACCTTC.

This chain connects TRBV11-2 to TRBJ2-1; D is undetermined. Trimming took 3 bases from V and 9 from J, leaving 9 bases between them. CDR3 length: 12 residues. Germline loops: CDR1 SGHAT, CDR2 FQNNGV. For the CDR3, the DNA is TGTGCCAGCAGCTTCCCCTTTAGTGAGCAGTTCTTC. Protein: CASSFPFSEQFF.

The count of this clone is one. The V call is TRBV15, the J call TRBJ2-7; 7 bases line up with TRBD2. The CDR3 consists of 13 residues. Trimming cost V 4 bases and J 6 bases; bases outside gene matches: 6. CDR1 is LNHNV, CDR2 YYDKDF, per germline (reference sequence). Written as DNA, the CDR3 is TGTGCCACCAGCATCCCCTCGGGGGGCGAGCAGTACTTC. Protein: CATSIPSGGEQYF.

Remarks on this clone: No DNA is shown, since the ends of the CDR3 on it are uncertain; the CDR3 is the one TCRdb lists. The gene calls are TRBV28 and TRBJ2-1; the D call TRBD1 from the table was never checked on the DNA. Ends included, the CDR3 has 17 residues. Germline CDR1 and CDR2: MDHEN and SYDVKM. This chain's CDR3 is CASSTSTATSSYNEQFF.

The genes are TRBV9 and TRBJ2-1; 7 bases map to TRBD2. CDR3 length: 14 amino acids. V lost 6 bases, J lost 2 bases, and 5 bases stayed unmatched. Germline values: CDR1 SGDLS, CDR2 YYNGEE. CDR3 nucleotide sequence: TGTGCCAGCAACCCCAGCGGGACCTACAATGAGCAGTTCTTC. This translates into CASNPSGTYNEQFF. Full variable domain (outside the CDR3, taken from reference TRBV9 and TRBJ2-1): DSGVTQTPKHLITATGQRVTLRCSPRSGDLSVYWYQQSLDQGLQFLIQYYNGEERAKGNILERFSAQQFPDLHSELNLSSLELGDSALYFCASNPSGTYNEQFFGPGTRLTVL.

The chain has TRBV10-3 and TRBJ2-3; TRBD2 aligns across 10 bases. The CDR3 is made up of 16 amino acids. J lost 0 bases, V lost 2 bases, and 2 bases had no gene match. The germline gives CDR1 ENHRY, CDR2 SYGVKD. CDR3 protein: CAISEGAGGSTDTQYF. In nucleotides, the CDR3 is TGTGCCATCAGTGAGGGAGCGGGAGGGAGCACAGATACGCAGTATTTT.

J is TRBJ2-3 and V is TRBV6-5; no firm D call. Germline V gene data show CDR1 as MNHEY and CDR2 as SVGAGI. Trimming stripped 6 bases from V and 1 base from J, with 14 bases between. CDR3 length: 15 residues. CDR3 bases: TGTGCCAGCAGCTCCCCTAGAGCCGGCACAGATACGCAGTATTTT. Translating it yields CASSSPRAGTDTQYF.

V gene TRBV29-1 combines with J gene TRBJ2-5; 9 bases fit TRBD2. V lost 5 bases to trimming and J lost 4 bases; unmatched junction nucleotides: 5. The CDR3 has 13 amino acids. Germline-derived CDR1 and CDR2 are SQVTM and ANQGSEA. CDR3 protein: CSVRASGAETQYF. CDR3 coding DNA: TGCAGCGTTCGAGCTAGCGGGGCAGAGACCCAGTACTTC.

V gene TRBV14 combines with J gene TRBJ2-1; the D is unclear. CDR3 length equals 13 residues. The germline CDR1 and CDR2 sequences are SGHDN and FVKESK. V lost 3 bases and J 10 bases, leaving 13 bases between the germline ends. CDR3 DNA: TGTGCCAGCAGCCACTTTGAGCCGCGGGAGCAGTTCTTC. The encoded protein is CASSHFEPREQFF.

The V call is TRBV4-2, the J call TRBJ2-1; unclear D gene. This CDR3 spans 16 amino acids. CDR1 and CDR2 from the germline V gene are LGHNA and YNFKEQ. The V end was cut by 4 bases, the J end by 3 bases, with 16 bases between. CDR3 amino acids: CASSPSMRENYNEQFF. DNA of the CDR3: TGTGCCAGCAGCCCATCAATGCGCGAGAACTACAATGAGCAGTTCTTC.

The gene calls are TRBV4-1 and TRBJ1-5; TRBD1 agrees at 9 bases. J was trimmed by 5 bases and V by 0 bases; bases with no gene match: 5. The CDR3 sequence is 16 residues long. CDR1 and CDR2 (germline): MGHRA, YSYEKL. The chain's CDR3 is CASSQEGDREYQPQHF. The CDR3, as DNA: TGCGCCAGCAGCCAAGAGGGGGACAGGGAATATCAGCCCCAGCATTTT.

V usage is TRBV20-1 and J usage is TRBJ2-2; D remains unclear. With 3 bases removed from V and 6 bases from J, the gap between germline ends came to 23 bases. The CDR3 runs to 17 residues. Germline V gene data show CDR1 as DFQATT and CDR2 as SNEGSKA (reference sequence). This CDR3 reads CSASGVRSLVGPGELFF. CDR3 sequence (DNA): TGCAGTGCTAGTGGAGTAAGGAGCCTAGTCGGTCCCGGGGAGCTGTTTTTT.

V and J are TRBV2 and TRBJ2-7; D might be TRBD1 (6 bases). The V gene's germline CDR1 is SNHLY and CDR2 FYNNEI. Trimming removed 3 bases at V and 3 bases at J, with 18 bases between. This CDR3 region has 16 residues. CDR3 amino acids: CASSDVGRAGDYEQYF. The CDR3 bases are TGTGCCAGCAGTGACGTCGGACGGGCAGGGGACTACGAGCAGTACTTC.

The chain is built from TRBV24-1 and TRBJ1-2; a weak D match, TRBD1 (6 bases). CDR3 length: 15 residues. Deletions cut 3 bases from V and 6 bases from J, with 16 bases between. Looked up from germline, CDR1 is KGHDR and CDR2 is SFDVKD. CDR3 in DNA: TGTGCCACCAGTGATCCCTCGACAGGACGGGATGGCTACACCTTC. This encodes CATSDPSTGRDGYTF.

The DNA of the CDR3 is TGTGCCAGTAGTATTGAAAGCCTAGCGGGGGGCCTAACGGCTACGCAGTATTTT. It codes for CASSIESLAGGLTATQYF. The chain uses TRBV19 and TRBJ2-3; 11 bases match TRBD2. Germline V CDR1 and CDR2: LNHDA, SQIVND (reference sequence). V was clipped by 3 bases and J by 8 bases; unmatched bases: 16. The CDR3 spans 18 residues.

J is TRBJ1-4 and V is TRBV7-9; 7 nucleotides match TRBD1. V lost 5 bases to trimming and J lost 6 bases; unmatched junction nucleotides: 6. The CDR3 is 14 amino acids. Germline CDR1 SEHNR, CDR2 FQNEAQ (reference sequence). The CDR3 loop is CASSPRDSYEKLFF. In DNA, the CDR3 is TGTGCCAGCAGCCCCCGGGACAGCTATGAAAAACTGTTTTTT.

This clone was seen a single time. The chain recombines TRBV19 with TRBJ2-5, with D unclear. This CDR3 has 14 amino acids. The V gene lost 6 bases and the J gene lost 5 bases, with 16 bases spanning the gap. Germline lookup yields CDR1 LNHDA and CDR2 SQIVND (reference sequence). CDR3 amino acids: CASSIGSVEETQYF. CDR3 coding DNA: TGTGCCAGTAGCATCGGGTCGGTGGAGGAGACCCAGTACTTC.

The CDR3 protein is CASSLSGSSYNEQFF. CDR3 coding DNA: TGTGCCAGCAGCTTAAGCGGAAGCTCCTACAATGAGCAGTTCTTC. The J gene is TRBJ2-1, the V gene TRBV7-6; D possibly corresponds to TRBD2 (5 bases). The CDR3 has 15 residues. Germline V lookup: CDR1 SGHVS, CDR2 FNYEAQ. V was clipped by 2 bases and J by 0 bases, with 8 bases between them.

This rearrangement joins TRBV5-1 to TRBJ2-2; 8 bases are a match to TRBD1. CDR3 size: 15 residues. Per the germline V gene, CDR1 is SGHRS and CDR2 is YFSETQ. V shed 3 bases, J shed 2 bases, and the junction held 3 bases outside the gene matches. The CDR3 reads CASSSGGYNTGELFF. The CDR3 DNA reads TGCGCCAGCAGCTCAGGGGGCTATAACACCGGGGAGCTGTTTTTT.

J is TRBJ2-7 and V is TRBV4-1, with 10 nucleotides matching TRBD1. The CDR3 length is 15 residues. J gave up 3 bases and V 1 base, and 3 bases lay outside the gene matches. Germline CDR1 MGHRA, CDR2 YSYEKL. CDR3 DNA sequence: TGCGCCAGCAGCCAAGTGGACAGGGGGTTCTACGAGCAGTACTTC. It encodes CASSQVDRGFYEQYF.

The chain is built from TRBV6-2 or TRBV6-3 and TRBJ2-5; D may be TRBD2 (6 bases). The CDR3 is 15 residues long. Germline V gene data show CDR1 as MNHEY and CDR2 as SVGEGT. Trimming shortened V by 0 bases and J by 4 bases, and 12 bases separated the two germline ends. The DNA for the CDR3 is TGTGCCAGCAGTTACTCGACTAGAGATCGAGAGACCCAGTACTTC. Residues: CASSYSTRDRETQYF.

The J gene is TRBJ2-1, the V gene TRBV5-4; TRBD2 agrees at 7 bases. The V and J ends lost 0 bases and 6 bases, in that order; junction bases with no gene match: 9. This CDR3 has 16 amino acids. CDR1 SGHNT and CDR2 YYREEE come from the germline V gene (reference sequence). In nucleotides, the CDR3 is TGTGCCAGCAGCTTGGCCATGGCTAGCGGTAGCAATGAGCAGTTCTTC. Translated: CASSLAMASGSNEQFF.

Only one count was recorded for this clone. V is TRBV5-4 and J is TRBJ2-5; TRBD2 matches at 14 bases. Per germline, CDR1 SGHNT and CDR2 YYREEE (reference sequence). The CDR3 spans 17 residues. V lost 4 bases and J lost 2; bases outside the gene matches: 7. CDR3 sequence reads: CASSPRLAGGWQETQYF. DNA for the CDR3: TGTGCCAGCAGCCCTAGACTAGCGGGGGGGTGGCAAGAGACCCAGTACTTC. The complete variable domain, with remaining parts taken from reference TRBV5-4 and TRBJ2-5, reads ETGVTQSPTHLIKTRGQQVTLRCSSQSGHNTVSWYQQALGQGPQFIFQYYREEENGRGNFPPRFSGLQFPNYSSELNVNALELDDSALYLCASSPRLAGGWQETQYFGPGTRLLVL.

The V gene is TRBV2, the J gene TRBJ2-6; D unresolved. The CDR3 loop spans 13 amino acids. Germline CDR1 and CDR2: SNHLY and FYNNEI. Trimming stripped 5 bases from V and 4 bases from J, with 6 bases between. The CDR3 is CASSYLGANVLTF. The CDR3 DNA is TGTGCCAGCAGTTATCTCGGGGCCAACGTCCTGACTTTC.